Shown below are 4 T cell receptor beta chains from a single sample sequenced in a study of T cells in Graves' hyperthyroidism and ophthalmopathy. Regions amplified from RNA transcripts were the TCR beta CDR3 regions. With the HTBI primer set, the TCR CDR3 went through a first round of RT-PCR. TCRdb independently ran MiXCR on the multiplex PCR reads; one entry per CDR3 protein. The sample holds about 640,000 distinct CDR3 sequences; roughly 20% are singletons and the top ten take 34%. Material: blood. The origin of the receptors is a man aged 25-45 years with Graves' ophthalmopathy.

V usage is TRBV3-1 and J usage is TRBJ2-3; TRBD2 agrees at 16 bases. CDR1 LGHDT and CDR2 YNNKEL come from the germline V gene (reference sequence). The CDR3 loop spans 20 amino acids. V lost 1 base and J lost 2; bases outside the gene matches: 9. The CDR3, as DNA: TGTGCCAGCAGCCAAGGGGCAGGGACTAGCGGGAGGGCCACCACAGATACGCAGTATTTT. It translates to CASSQGAGTSGRATTDTQYF.

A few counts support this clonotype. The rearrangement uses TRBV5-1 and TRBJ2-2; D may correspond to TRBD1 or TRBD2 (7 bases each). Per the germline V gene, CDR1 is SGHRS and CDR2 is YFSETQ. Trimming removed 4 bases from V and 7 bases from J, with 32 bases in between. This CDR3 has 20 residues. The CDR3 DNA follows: TGCGCCAGCAGCAGAAGCGGGACAGCGAGGGCTGACTGGATGGGCGGGGAGCTGTTTTTT. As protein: CASSRSGTARADWMGGELFF.

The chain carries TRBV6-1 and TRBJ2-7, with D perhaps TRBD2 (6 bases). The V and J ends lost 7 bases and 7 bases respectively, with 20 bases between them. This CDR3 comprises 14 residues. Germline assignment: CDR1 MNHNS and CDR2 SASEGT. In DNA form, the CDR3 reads TGTGCCAGCACCATCGACGGGAGCATGGGTGAGCAGTACTTC. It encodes CASTIDGSMGEQYF.

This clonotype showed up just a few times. CDR3 DNA: TGTGCCAGCAGTGGGTCATACGCGAAAGAGCAGGGAAAACTGTTTTTT. Translated: CASSGSYAKEQGKLFF. The chain combines TRBV2 with TRBJ1-4; the D gene is possibly TRBD1 (5 bases). From germline, CDR1 is SNHLY and CDR2 FYNNEI. Trimming pared 4 bases from V and 10 bases from J, leaving 22 bases between. The CDR3 totals 16 residues.